This T cell receptor (beta chain) was documented in a study of T cells expressing NK-cell markers. TCRdb reprocessed the 5' RACE reads and stores each CDR3 protein as one record, lacking DNA. The sample's table shows 400,000 to 550,000 distinct CDR3 sequences. The CDR3 runs 12 residues. The germline CDR1 and CDR2 sequences are SQVTM and ANQGSEA. The chain employs TRBV29-1 and TRBJ2-1; the TRBD2 assignment by TCRdb is unverifiable without DNA. The clonotype originates from a woman aged 18 to 75 in good health. Sequenced sample: blood T cells: a sorted CD56 or NKG2C T cell subset, CD4+ or CD8+ T cells, or bulk PBMC T cells (not recorded which). CDR3 region: CSVTLGGSKQFF.